This TCR beta chain stems from a study of T cell responses to AZD1222 COVID-19 vaccine. This CDR3 comprises 11 residues. Germline CDR1 is MNHEY and CDR2 is SVGAGI. Deletions cut 5 bases from V and 11 bases from J, with 12 bases between. This clone was observed once. Data came from immunoSEQ multiplex PCR; TCRdb stores just in-frame clones and leaves some out. The sample lists 95,000 to 100,000 clones, more than 70% occurring once. The sequenced sample was peripheral blood, obtained 28 days after the second AZD1222 dose. The chain carries TRBV6-5 and TRBJ1-1, with D tentatively TRBD1 (5 bases). The origin of this receptor is an adult who received the AZD1222 COVID-19 vaccine. The CDR3 DNA follows: TGTGCCAGCAGTAACAGGCTCGAGGCTTTCTTT. It translates to CASSNRLEAFF.